This T cell receptor (beta chain) comes out of a study of a mutant IDH1 vaccine in newly diagnosed glioma listed by TCRdb under 2021. Some background on the complete study: Of the approximately 30 treated patients, around 60% were male and approximately 38% were female, and a mean age of about 37 years was recorded. Peripheral blood samples were drawn at six visits, namely V03 (baseline), V05, V07, V10, V12 and V13. Prior to enrollment, patients had been given standard therapy consisting of radiotherapy alone, temozolomide alone, or radiochemotherapy with temozolomide, with the combination given to most patients. For exploratory analyses, fewer than 30 treated patients had longitudinal TCRB deep sequencing done wherever samples were available. The full study reports these points: Selection of PBMC samples for TCRB deep sequencing was based on availability. The authors stated that sample limitations prevented analyses of patient blood samples from being reproduced. Vaccine-induced immune responses across multiple MHC alleles were detected in over 85% of patients. No apparent relationship was observed between pseudoprogression and alterations in the top peripheral T cell clonotypes detected by TCRB sequencing.

With regard to this clone: No antigen is known for it. Qualities for individual bases were not recorded, and no much larger clone is one base off.

Library prep was done by the immunoSEQ multiplex PCR assay. Rearranged TCR beta chain sequences were amplified with the hsTCRB Kit following the manufacturer's protocol. Sequencing of TCRB libraries was carried out on an Illumina MiSeq. Per the source publication's procedure: The proprietary platform of the kit vendor was used for demultiplexing, trimming and gene mapping. The table comes from immuneACCESS by way of TCRdb, which keeps in-frame sequences with V and J called. Part of the clones is missing from these tables; in studies checked, under half for an unresolved V gene and the rest for unknown reasons. V, J and clone size are taken as reported in that table, and D and trimming were inferred from the DNA itself. Within this sample are approximately 54,000 clones, with roughly 80% of them counted one time only. The top ten clones comprise roughly 18% of the sample. The time point label, read with the paper, signifies: baseline, week 1 (first vaccination visit). In the paper's terms, the treatment or condition label means: pre-vaccination baseline after standard-of-care therapy. All donors had newly diagnosed IDH1-mutant astrocytomas of WHO grade 3 or 4 that showed loss of nuclear ATRX. The samples were drawn from NOA16, a multicentre, single-arm, open-label phase I trial in Germany that tested a mutant IDH1 peptide vaccine in humans for the first time. Blood drawn at visit V03 was used as the baseline sample for immunogenicity testing. Genomic DNA for TCRB sequencing was extracted from EDTA blood using the DNeasy Blood and Tissue Kit.

The sample here was PBMCs, taken from a glioma patient treated with radiotherapy, temozolomide or both. This TCR was sampled from a man aged 18 to 29 with glioma.

The bases read TGTGCCAGCAGCTCGGATGGCTTCTATGGCTACACCTTC. Translation gives CASSSDGFYGYTF. This chain is built from TRBV5-4 and TRBJ1-2; the D gene is unclear. Trimming at the junction amounts to 3 bases on V and 4 bases on J, and the germline ends lie 10 bases apart. Based on the germline V gene (reference sequence), the CDR1 and CDR2 sequences are SGHNT and YYREEE. The CDR3, cysteine through phenylalanine, is 13 amino acids long. The sequence is cut down to CDR3 DNA, 39 bases in frame from base 1.